The text below deals with one TCR beta chain. Its antigen is not known. The data originate from a study of T cell clones after liver transplantation. Study in general: Pre-transplant mixed lymphocyte reactions yielded third-party-reactive TCRbeta sequences as comparators for graft-donor-reactive sequences. Patients counted as tolerant after at least one year off all immunosuppression, enzymes not exceeding twice normal.

The CDR3 runs 14 residues. CDR1 is MDHEN and CDR2 is SYDVKM in the germline V gene. The germline V and J ends were trimmed by 3 bases and 4 bases, with 11 bases remaining between them. Study-wide findings and caveats: Circulating graft-donor-reactive CD4 TCRbeta sequences fell significantly post-transplant in 5 of 8 subjects. Compared with third party-reactive sequences, donor-reactive ones declined more, independent of withdrawal success.

Assay: immunoSEQ multiplex PCR; the TCRdb copy retains only in-frame clones and omits some. Counted here are under 20,000 clones, over 75% occurring once; the ten biggest clones make up 10% to 15%. The chain combines TRBV28 with TRBJ2-3; TRBD2 might be the D (7 bases). The origin of this receptor is a human donor who received a liver transplant. The source material was CD8+ T cells from blood, sampled before liver transplant. In DNA form, the CDR3 reads TGTGCCAGCAGTTTTGGGAGGGGGGCAGATACGCAGTATTTT. As protein: CASSFGRGADTQYF. Based on the CDR3 plus reference TRBV28 and TRBJ2-3, the full variable domain is DVKVTQSSRYLVKRTGEKVFLECVQDMDHENMFWYRQDPGLGLRLIYFSYDVKMKEKGDIPEGYSVSREKKERFSLILESASTNQTSMYLCASSFGRGADTQYFGPGTRLTVL.